This entry features one T cell receptor (beta chain) sequence. The V end lost 4 bases, the J end lost 5 bases, and 11 bases lay between the germline ends. This CDR3 has 13 residues. Germline CDR1 SGHTA, CDR2 FQGNSA. These data belong to a study of blood T cell repertoires in COVID-19. Study-wide context: Samples taken during acute and convalescent COVID-19 were collected in the United States, Italy and Spain. The cDNA or gDNA used as material had been derived from T cells, B-cell-depleted T cells, or PBMCs.

Original methodology: The authors estimated nucleated cell counts from reference gene primer amplification. The protocol was immunoSEQ multiplex PCR, while the TCRdb copy is restricted to in-frame clones and leaves out a portion. That table is the source of V, J and clone size, and D and trimming were worked out from the DNA. The sample records approximately 180,000 clones, roughly 87% being singletons. The sequence was collected from a woman in her sixties or seventies with acute or convalescent COVID-19. The V and J genes are TRBV7-2 and TRBJ2-5; D remains unclear. The sequenced material came from peripheral blood. This chain's CDR3 is CASSSRLRETQYF. The CDR3, as DNA: TGTGCCAGCAGCTCGAGGCTCCGGGAGACCCAGTACTTC.